These 27 T cell receptor beta chains were all obtained from the same sample, sequenced in a study of T cells in Graves' hyperthyroidism and ophthalmopathy. Amplification of TCR beta CDR3 regions was performed using RNA transcripts as template. The TCR CDR3 first-round RT-PCR relied on the HTBI primer set. In TCRdb, the multiplex PCR reads were re-called with MiXCR into one record per CDR3 protein. The sample shows about 420,000 distinct CDR3 sequences, approximately 15% of them seen only once. Sequencing was done on a sample of blood. The receptors shown here come from a woman aged 18-29 years with Graves' hyperthyroidism.

This clonotype has a count of ten or more. The chain employs TRBV12-3 or TRBV12-4 and TRBJ2-5, with D perhaps matching TRBD2 (5 bases). Trimming removed 5 bases from V and 2 bases from J, with 15 bases in between. There are 15 residues in the CDR3. CDR3 sequence reads: CASSNLRGTQETQYF. For the CDR3, the DNA is TGTGCCAGCAGTAACCTCCGGGGAACACAAGAGACCCAGTACTTC.

The chain recombines TRBV4-1 with TRBJ1-5; unclear D gene. CDR1 MGHRA and CDR2 YSYEKL come from the germline V gene. The germline V and J ends were trimmed by 3 bases and 8 bases, with 11 bases remaining between them. There are 13 residues in the CDR3. The CDR3: CASSHGPLEPQHF. In DNA form, the CDR3 reads TGCGCCAGCAGCCACGGGCCCCTCGAGCCCCAGCATTTT.

This clonotype appeared a few times. The V gene is TRBV19, the J gene TRBJ2-2, with D hard to call. CDR1 and CDR2 from the germline V gene are LNHDA and SQIVND (reference sequence). The CDR3 sequence is 16 residues long. V lost 5 bases, J lost 1 base, and 14 bases lay in between. CDR3 protein: CASSPARGRNTGELFF. Here the CDR3 DNA reads TGTGCCAGTAGTCCCGCTCGAGGACGGAACACCGGGGAGCTGTTTTTT.

This clonotype was counted ten times or more. The rearrangement uses TRBV20-1 and TRBJ1-1; D is possibly TRBD1 (6 bases). This CDR3 is 13 amino acids long. V was clipped by 6 bases and J by 4 bases, with 15 bases between them. The germline gives CDR1 DFQATT, CDR2 SNEGSKA (reference sequence). The CDR3 DNA reads as TGCAGTGCAATGACAGGCTGGACCACTGAAGCTTTCTTT. This codes for CSAMTGWTTEAFF.

This clonotype was found many times. The chain couples TRBV7-6 to TRBJ2-7; 10 bases line up with TRBD1. Germline loops: CDR1 SGHVS, CDR2 FNYEAQ. CDR3 length: 15 residues. With 4 bases clipped from V and 4 bases from J, the junction kept 7 bases outside the gene matches. CDR3 nucleotide sequence: TGTGCCAGCAGCTCCGCCGGGACAGGGGTTTACGAGCAGTACTTC. Its protein product is CASSSAGTGVYEQYF.

The table lists this clonotype with many counts. The CDR3 region is CASSLVANYGYTF. In DNA, the CDR3 is TGTGCCAGCAGCTTAGTAGCTAACTATGGCTACACCTTC. The rearrangement links TRBV7-3 to TRBJ1-2, with no clear D. The germline V gene encodes CDR1 SGHTA and CDR2 FQGTGA. V lost 2 bases and J 0 bases, leaving 4 bases between the germline ends. The CDR3 runs to 13 residues. Full variable domain (missing parts from reference TRBV7-3 and TRBJ1-2): GAGVSQTPSNKVTEKGKYVELRCDPISGHTALYWYRQSLGQGPEFLIYFQGTGAADDSGLPNDRFFAVRPEGSVSTLKIQRTERGDSAVYLCASSLVANYGYTFGSGTRLTVV.

The chain links TRBV18 to TRBJ2-3, with 7 bases aligning to TRBD1. V dropped 3 bases and J dropped 6; count of bases not matched to a gene: 9. Looked up from germline, CDR1 is KGHSH and CDR2 is LQKENI. This CDR3 has 15 amino acids. DNA for the CDR3: TGTGCCAGCTCACCCGCGAGGGGGCGGTACGATACGCAGTATTTT. This codes for CASSPARGRYDTQYF.

This clonotype was recorded at least ten times. V is TRBV5-1 and J is TRBJ2-7, with a weak D call TRBD1 (5 bases). There are 17 residues in the CDR3. Trimming took 2 bases from V and 2 from J, leaving 20 bases between them. CDR1 and CDR2 from the germline V gene are SGHRS and YFSETQ. CDR3 DNA: TGCGCCAGCAGCTTTGGCCGCACTTCCGACAGACCCTACGAGCAGTACTTC. Protein product: CASSFGRTSDRPYEQYF.

This clonotype has a count of ten or more. The chain has TRBV6-1 and TRBJ2-1; TRBD1 or TRBD2 may be the D gene (5 bases each). CDR1 and CDR2 from the germline V gene are MNHNS and SASEGT. The CDR3 consists of 14 residues. Trimming took 4 bases from V and 8 from J, leaving 15 bases between them. In DNA, the CDR3 is TGTGCCAGCAGTGTTTGGGGGACCGCAGATGAGCAGTTCTTC. Residues: CASSVWGTADEQFF.

This clonotype appeared a few times. The CDR3, as DNA: TGTGCCACCTTGAAGGACAGGGGGAGAGAAAAACTGTTTTTT. Its translation is CATLKDRGREKLFF. This sequence joins TRBV15 and TRBJ1-4; 10 nucleotides agree with TRBD1. The junction had 8 bases not matched to a gene; V was cut back by 8 bases and J by 8 bases. The CDR3 spans 14 residues. Germline CDR1 is LNHNV and CDR2 is YYDKDF (reference sequence).

Ten or more counts support this clonotype. The CDR3 reads CAWTPGTLPKPFF. CDR3 nucleotide sequence: TGTGCCTGGACCCCCGGGACCCTACCTAAGCCTTTCTTT. This chain uses TRBV30 with TRBJ1-1; tentatively, D is TRBD1 (5 bases). V was clipped by 4 bases and J by 12 bases, with 21 bases between them. Germline CDR1 reads GTSNPN; CDR2 reads SVGIG (reference sequence). This CDR3 has 13 amino acids.

This clonotype has at least ten counts. This sequence joins TRBV7-3 and TRBJ2-3; unclear D gene. This CDR3 spans 14 amino acids. Germline V gene sequence: CDR1 SGHTA, CDR2 FQGTGA. V was pared by 2 bases and J by 2 bases, with 8 bases between. The DNA of the CDR3 is TGTGCCAGCAGCTTATATGGTGCCACAGATACGCAGTATTTT. Its translation: CASSLYGATDTQYF.

The chain is built from TRBV3-1 and TRBJ2-1; maybe TRBD2 (5 bases). Per the germline V gene, CDR1 is LGHDT and CDR2 is YNNKEL (reference sequence). V lost 0 bases to trimming and J lost 3 bases, with 15 bases between them. The CDR3 contains 17 residues. This CDR3 reads CASSQDLGTSIYNEQFF. The DNA for the CDR3 is TGTGCCAGCAGCCAAGATCTCGGTACTAGTATCTACAATGAGCAGTTCTTC.

This clonotype was counted at least ten times. The gene calls are TRBV11-2 and TRBJ2-2; D is undetermined. Germline assignment: CDR1 SGHAT and CDR2 FQNNGV. V dropped 4 bases and J dropped 0 bases, with 6 bases sitting between them. The CDR3 covers 14 residues. The CDR3 loop is CASSSFPNTGELFF. CDR3 nucleotide sequence: TGTGCCAGCAGCTCCTTTCCGAACACCGGGGAGCTGTTTTTT.

V usage is TRBV12-3 or TRBV12-4 and J usage is TRBJ2-7; D is unclear. There are 14 residues in the CDR3. The ends were cut back, 1 base at V and 0 bases at J, with 7 bases in the middle. CDR3 amino acids: CASSLEGASYEQYF. CDR3 DNA: TGTGCCAGCAGTTTAGAGGGCGCCTCCTACGAGCAGTACTTC.

This clonotype was recorded at least ten times. The rearrangement joins TRBV30 to TRBJ1-1; 7 bases match TRBD1. The ends lost 6 bases at V and 1 base at J; junction bases unmatched: 11. CDR1 and CDR2 (germline): GTSNPN, SVGIG (reference sequence). This CDR3 contains 15 residues. Written as DNA, the CDR3 is TGTGCCTGCACCAACACGGGACAGCAGAACACTGAAGCTTTCTTT. As protein: CACTNTGQQNTEAFF.

Regarding this clonotype: A read error may be the cause here, since a much bigger clone is one base away. The V gene is TRBV2, the J gene TRBJ2-7; weak D call: TRBD2 (6 bases). Germline CDR1 is SNHLY and CDR2 is FYNNEI. CDR3 length: 15 residues. The CDR3 nucleotides read TGTGCCAGCAGTCAGGGACTGCAAGGCCCCTACGAGCAGTGCTTC. Translating it yields CASSQGLQGPYEQCF.

The rearrangement links TRBV12-5 to TRBJ2-1; 7 bases align to TRBD1. The CDR3 runs to 16 residues. Unmatched junction bases numbered 12, after V lost 4 bases and J lost 6 bases. From germline, CDR1 is LGHNT and CDR2 FRNRAP. CDR3 nucleotides: TGTGCTAGTGGTTCTCTTGACAGGGTTAATCCCAATGAGCAGTTCTTC. Its translation is CASGSLDRVNPNEQFF.

The sample holds many counts of this clonotype. CDR3: CASNPEGSYEQYF. CDR3 DNA: TGTGCCAGTAACCCCGAGGGGAGTTACGAGCAGTACTTC. This rearrangement joins TRBV19 to TRBJ2-7; either TRBD1 or TRBD2 may supply D (5 bases each). V shed 7 bases and J shed 4 bases, with 14 bases lying between them. This CDR3 comprises 13 residues. Per germline, CDR1 LNHDA and CDR2 SQIVND (reference sequence).

This clonotype was picked up a small number of times. The junction differs from germline at one of its ends, possibly a read error. The chain is built from TRBV9 and TRBJ1-1; TRBD1 might be the D (6 bases). Germline loops: CDR1 SGDLS, CDR2 YYNGEE. CDR3 length: 14 residues. CDR3 bases: TGTGCCGGCAGCGTAGGAGGGGGGAACACTGAAGCTTTCTTT. Its protein product is CAGSVGGGNTEAFF.

This clonotype appeared many times. This chain joins TRBV10-3 and TRBJ2-1; 9 positions agree with TRBD1. From germline, CDR1 is ENHRY and CDR2 SYGVKD. The junction had 4 bases not matched to a gene; V was cut back by 5 bases and J by 8 bases. The CDR3 spans 13 residues. CDR3 bases: TGTGCCATCAGTAAGGGACAGGGCGATGAGCAGTTCTTC. It yields the protein CAISKGQGDEQFF.

The chain carries TRBV24-1 and TRBJ1-2; 7 positions match TRBD1. The CDR3 is 17 residues long. The V and J ends lost 4 bases and 7 bases, in that order; junction bases with no gene match: 17. The V gene's germline CDR1 is KGHDR and CDR2 SFDVKD. The CDR3 is CATSDHRTGTIIGGYTF. The CDR3 region has the DNA TGTGCCACCAGTGACCACCGGACAGGCACCATTATTGGTGGCTACACCTTC.

In the case of this clonotype: Relative to the germline gene, one junction end is altered; a read error may explain this. The chain carries TRBV3-1 and TRBJ1-6; D perhaps matches TRBD1 (5 bases). The CDR3 runs to 13 residues. Germline CDR1 and CDR2: LGHDT and YNNKEL (reference sequence). The CDR3 nucleotides are TGTGCCACCAGCCGGTCGGGGGGTTCACCCCTCCACTTT. It encodes CATSRSGGSPLHF.

The table lists this clonotype with many counts. J is TRBJ2-7 and V is TRBV6-1, with 8 bases fitting TRBD1. Germline trimming cut 6 bases from V and 5 bases from J; bases unmatched to any gene: 6. Germline CDR1 MNHNS, CDR2 SASEGT. The CDR3 is made up of 13 amino acids. DNA of the CDR3: TGTGCCAGCAGAGGACAGGGTGGGCACGAGCAGTACTTC. Translation gives CASRGQGGHEQYF.

The chain carries TRBV10-1 and TRBJ2-3, with D hard to call. V was pared by 2 bases and J by 5 bases, with 20 bases between. The CDR3 length is 17 residues. Germline V gives CDR1 WNHNN, CDR2 SYGVQD (reference sequence). CDR3 protein: CASSEGPGPGNLDTQYF. The CDR3 region has the DNA TGCGCCAGCAGTGAGGGGCCGGGTCCGGGCAATTTAGATACGCAGTATTTT.

In its sample, this clonotype was seen many times. The rearrangement joins TRBV7-9 to TRBJ2-5, with 8 bases fitting TRBD2. Germline values: CDR1 SEHNR, CDR2 FQNEAQ (reference sequence). The junction had 9 bases not matched to a gene; V was cut back by 5 bases and J by 4 bases. CDR3 length: 15 amino acids. The DNA for the CDR3 is TGTGCCAGCAGCCCTTGGACGGGGGGGGTAGAGACCCAGTACTTC. It codes for CASSPWTGGVETQYF.

This clonotype showed up just a few times. A much larger clone lies a single base off, so this may be a read error. The chain uses TRBV5-1 and TRBJ1-2; D is ambiguous. The CDR3 is 14 amino acids. Germline V lookup: CDR1 SGHRS, CDR2 YFSETQ. The CDR3 loop is CAGSLEPVTNGYTF. CDR3 coding DNA: TGCGCCGGCAGCTTGGAGCCGGTGACGAATGGCTACACCTTC. Complete variable domain (other parts from reference TRBV5-1 and TRBJ1-2): KAGVTQTPRYLIKTRGQQVTLSCSPISGHRSVSWYQQTPGQGLQFLFEYFSETQRNKGNFPGRFSGRQFSNSRSEMNVSTLELGDSALYLCAGSLEPVTNGYTFGSGTRLTVV.